These 26 T cell receptor beta chains came from one sample sequenced in a study of identical twins. TCRdb reprocessed the 5' RACE reads via MiXCR and lists one record per CDR3 protein. The table includes hundreds of thousands of distinct CDR3 sequences, 15% to 20% detected once. These same data were also listed under a study on T cells expressing NK-cell markers.

Sequencing input: PBMCs. The origin of the receptors is a woman aged 18-29 years in good health.

The CDR3 sequence is CSVVNRGQGKLFF. DNA for the CDR3: TGCAGCGTTGTTAACAGGGGGCAAGGAAAACTGTTTTTT. V and J are TRBV29-1 and TRBJ1-4; 9 bases agree with TRBD1. The germline gives CDR1 SQVTM, CDR2 ANQGSEA. The CDR3 has 13 residues. V lost 4 bases to trimming and J lost 10 bases; unmatched junction nucleotides: 7.

V is TRBV7-2 and J is TRBJ2-7; the D gene is possibly TRBD2 (7 bases). V was trimmed by 5 bases and J by 7 bases, leaving 21 bases between them. CDR3 length: 15 amino acids. The germline gives CDR1 SGHTA, CDR2 FQGNSA. CDR3: CASSHPRGAPREQYF. The CDR3 DNA follows: TGTGCCAGCAGCCACCCCCGGGGGGCTCCGAGAGAGCAGTACTTC.

This sequence joins TRBV7-8 and TRBJ1-1; the D gene is possibly TRBD1 (6 bases). Trimming stripped 5 bases from V and 7 bases from J, with 11 bases between. Germline V lookup: CDR1 SGHVS, CDR2 FQNEAQ. The CDR3 sequence is 12 residues long. The DNA for the CDR3 is TGTGCCAGCAGCCCGAAGGGGGGTGAAGCTTTCTTT. Translated, it gives CASSPKGGEAFF.

This clonotype was seen repeatedly, ten times or more. The chain links TRBV12-3 or TRBV12-4 to TRBJ2-3; D perhaps matches TRBD1 (5 bases). The V end lost 4 bases, the J end lost 4 bases, and 6 bases lay between the germline ends. The CDR3 is 12 residues long. CDR3 nucleotide sequence: TGTGCCAGCAGTTCAGGGTCAGATACGCAGTATTTT. This translates into CASSSGSDTQYF.

This clonotype has only a few counts. The V call is TRBV25-1, the J call TRBJ1-1, with D perhaps matching TRBD1 (5 bases). This CDR3 has 13 residues. The germline CDR1 and CDR2 sequences are MGHDK and SYGVNS. Trimming left V 1 base short and J 10 bases short, with 13 bases between. CDR3 bases: TGTGCCAGCAGTGAATTAGGGGTTCCCGGAGCTTTCTTT. Translated: CASSELGVPGAFF.

The rearrangement joins TRBV10-3 to TRBJ1-1; no definite D call. The CDR3 covers 15 residues. The germline V gene encodes CDR1 ENHRY and CDR2 SYGVKD. Deletions cut 0 bases from V and 7 bases from J, with 15 bases between. This CDR3 reads CAISESSGVSGEAFF. CDR3 coding DNA: TGTGCCATCAGTGAGTCGAGCGGGGTGTCGGGTGAAGCTTTCTTT.

The rearrangement links TRBV12-3 or TRBV12-4 to TRBJ1-2, with a weak D call TRBD1 (6 bases). The CDR3 runs 17 residues. Trimming left V 6 bases short and J 5 bases short, with 25 bases between. The DNA for the CDR3 is TGTGCCAGCAGCCTTGGGGGGGCCCAGCAGCGCGGTTATGGCTACACCTTC. This translates into CASSLGGAQQRGYGYTF.

This clonotype was seen a few times. The chain couples TRBV29-1 to TRBJ2-7, with D tentatively TRBD2 (7 bases). The CDR3 spans 14 residues. With 0 bases removed from V and 2 bases from J, the gap between germline ends came to 11 bases. The germline gives CDR1 SQVTM, CDR2 ANQGSEA. CDR3 bases: TGCAGCGTTGAAGATGGGGGGGGCACCTACGAGCAGTACTTC. It is translated as CSVEDGGGTYEQYF.

This clonotype has more than one count but fewer than ten. The rearrangement uses TRBV12-3 or TRBV12-4 and TRBJ2-1; maybe TRBD2 (6 bases). V lost 1 base and J lost 5, with 12 bases in between. The CDR3 sequence is 15 residues long. DNA for the CDR3: TGTGCCAGCAGTTTAGGAGGGAGGCGAGACAATGAGCAGTTCTTC. This codes for CASSLGGRRDNEQFF.

The gene calls are TRBV5-1 and TRBJ2-1; possibly TRBD2 for D (6 bases). The germline gives CDR1 SGHRS, CDR2 YFSETQ. Trimming removed 3 bases at V and 1 base at J, with 17 bases between. CDR3 length equals 17 residues. As DNA, the CDR3 is TGCGCCAGCAGCTCGCCGGGAGTCGAGGGTTCCTACAATGAGCAGTTCTTC. Protein: CASSSPGVEGSYNEQFF.

The gene calls are TRBV29-1 and TRBJ1-2; maybe TRBD1 (6 bases). Germline V gives CDR1 SQVTM, CDR2 ANQGSEA. The V end was cut by 0 bases, the J end by 4 bases, with 18 bases between. The CDR3 has 16 residues. CDR3 DNA: TGCAGCGTTGAAGATCCGGCAGGGGAGGTCGTCTATGGCTACACCTTC. Amino acids: CSVEDPAGEVVYGYTF.

The chain joins TRBV12-3 or TRBV12-4 to TRBJ2-7, with a possible D match to TRBD1 (6 bases). V lost 5 bases and J 0 bases, leaving 14 bases between the germline ends. The CDR3 has 15 residues. The CDR3, as DNA: TGTGCCAGCAGTCCCGCAGGGGCGGCCTCCTACGAGCAGTACTTC. This translates into CASSPAGAASYEQYF.

This clonotype turned up a few times. The chain joins TRBV9 to TRBJ2-2, with TRBD2 as a possible D gene (5 bases). Trimming pared 0 bases from V and 2 bases from J, leaving 8 bases between. Germline V CDR1 and CDR2: SGDLS, YYNGEE. This CDR3 comprises 15 residues. CDR3 region: CASSVASGNTGELFF. For the CDR3, the DNA is TGTGCCAGCAGCGTAGCTTCGGGAAACACCGGGGAGCTGTTTTTT.

This clonotype appeared once. The chain is built from TRBV6-1 and TRBJ2-5, with a tentative D call TRBD2 (6 bases). Deletions cut 8 bases from V and 1 base from J, with 20 bases between. The germline CDR1 and CDR2 sequences are MNHNS and SASEGT. The CDR3 has 16 amino acids. CDR3 in DNA: TGTGCCAGCGGCACCCCGGGACGCGGGGTCCAAGAGACCCAGTACTTC. It codes for CASGTPGRGVQETQYF.

This clonotype was counted between two and nine times. This chain uses TRBV12-3 or TRBV12-4 with TRBJ1-2; a weak D match, TRBD1 (5 bases). V lost 7 bases, J lost 2 bases, and 11 bases lay in between. The CDR3 is 13 amino acids. The CDR3 nucleotides are TGTGCCAGCAAAAAAGAGGGGAACTATGGCTACACCTTC. It codes for CASKKEGNYGYTF.

This clonotype was detected a few times. The rearrangement links TRBV7-2 to TRBJ1-2; 7 bases align to TRBD1. The CDR3 loop spans 13 amino acids. Germline V gene sequence: CDR1 SGHTA, CDR2 FQGNSA. J lost 7 bases, V lost 7 bases, and 9 bases had no gene match. CDR3 amino acids: CASTYGQAVGYTF. The CDR3 nucleotides are TGTGCCAGCACTTATGGACAGGCAGTTGGCTACACCTTC.

This clonotype showed up just a few times. The chain employs TRBV12-3 or TRBV12-4 and TRBJ2-3, with 7 bases lining up with TRBD2. This CDR3 is 13 amino acids long. The ends lost 2 bases at V and 6 bases at J; junction bases unmatched: 2. The CDR3 loop is CASSLWEGDTQYF. The CDR3, as DNA: TGTGCCAGCAGTTTATGGGAGGGTGATACGCAGTATTTT.

This clonotype was detected many times. Its ends do not fully match the called genes, so a read error is possible. This chain uses TRBV5-1 with TRBJ2-1; D is perhaps TRBD2 (5 bases). Germline-derived CDR1 and CDR2 are SGHRS and YFSETQ. CDR3 length: 16 amino acids. The DNA of the CDR3 is TGTGCCAGCAGCTTAGGAGGATCTAGCTCCTACAATGAGCAGTTCTTC. Translating it yields CASSLGGSSSYNEQFF.

The rearrangement links TRBV7-9 to TRBJ2-2, with 8 bases matching TRBD1. The V gene end was trimmed by 6 bases and the J gene end by 5 bases; junction bases not matched to a gene: 5. This CDR3 comprises 14 residues. Germline CDR1 is SEHNR and CDR2 is FQNEAQ (reference sequence). This chain's CDR3 is CASRPTGETGELFF. As DNA, the CDR3 is TGTGCCAGCAGACCGACAGGGGAAACCGGGGAGCTGTTTTTT. Looking up the rest from reference TRBV7-9 and TRBJ2-2 gives the full variable domain: DTGVSQNPRHKITKRGQNVTFRCDPISEHNRLYWYRQTLGQGPEFLTYFQNEAQLEKSRLLSDRFSAERPKGSFSTLEIQRTEQGDSAMYLCASRPTGETGELFFGEGSRLTVL.

This clonotype has just a few counts. The rearrangement joins TRBV12-3 or TRBV12-4 to TRBJ2-3; the D gene could be TRBD1 or TRBD2 (6 bases each). The ends were cut back, 5 bases at V and 0 bases at J, with 12 bases in the middle. The CDR3 runs to 15 residues. The DNA of the CDR3 is TGTGCCAGCAGTACAGGGACTCTGAGCACAGATACGCAGTATTTT. Amino acids: CASSTGTLSTDTQYF.

CDR3 nucleotides: TGTGCCAGCAGTTTAGCGACAGGGGAGGTCGGTGGCTACACCTTC. Translated: CASSLATGEVGGYTF. This chain connects TRBV12-3 or TRBV12-4 to TRBJ1-2; TRBD1 agrees at 8 bases. V lost 0 bases, J lost 7 bases, and 7 bases stayed unmatched. The length of the CDR3 is 15 residues.

The chain carries TRBV5-4 and TRBJ2-7; unclear D gene. The V and J ends lost 0 bases and 3 bases respectively, with 7 bases between them. The CDR3 is 13 amino acids. Looked up from germline, CDR1 is SGHNT and CDR2 is YYREEE (reference sequence). The CDR3 sequence is CASSLGLNYEQYF. The CDR3, as DNA: TGTGCCAGCAGCTTGGGACTTAACTACGAGCAGTACTTC.

In its sample, this clonotype was seen a few times. This CDR3 is CSAWGSYEQYF. CDR3 DNA sequence: TGCAGTGCTTGGGGCTCCTACGAGCAGTACTTC. The rearrangement joins TRBV20-1 to TRBJ2-7; D is unclear. The CDR3 sequence is 11 residues long. Between the trimmed V and J ends, which lost 5 bases and 0 bases, there was a span of 5 bases. Germline V CDR1 and CDR2: DFQATT, SNEGSKA (reference sequence).

The chain couples TRBV5-1 to TRBJ2-3; 10 nucleotides line up with TRBD2. Germline V gene sequence: CDR1 SGHRS, CDR2 YFSETQ. Trimming at V came to 4 bases and at J to 0 bases, leaving 5 bases not matched to a gene. This CDR3 has 16 residues. Written as DNA, the CDR3 is TGCGCCAGCAGCACCGGGACTAGCGCCAGCACAGATACGCAGTATTTT. Translating gives CASSTGTSASTDTQYF.

V and J are TRBV12-3 or TRBV12-4 and TRBJ2-1, with D perhaps TRBD2 (5 bases). Trimming left V 2 bases short and J 7 bases short, with 12 bases between. The CDR3 covers 14 residues. CDR3 bases: TGTGCCAGCAGTTTACCTCCCGGGAAGAATGAGCAGTTCTTC. This encodes CASSLPPGKNEQFF.

J is TRBJ2-1 and V is TRBV6-2 or TRBV6-3; either TRBD1 or TRBD2 may fit D (5 bases each). The germline V and J ends were trimmed by 7 bases and 4 bases, with 14 bases remaining between them. Germline-derived CDR1 and CDR2 are MNHEY and SVGEGT. The CDR3 consists of 14 residues. CDR3 DNA: TGTGCCAGCACCCGGGACGCCCAGTACAATGAGCAGTTCTTC. This codes for CASTRDAQYNEQFF.